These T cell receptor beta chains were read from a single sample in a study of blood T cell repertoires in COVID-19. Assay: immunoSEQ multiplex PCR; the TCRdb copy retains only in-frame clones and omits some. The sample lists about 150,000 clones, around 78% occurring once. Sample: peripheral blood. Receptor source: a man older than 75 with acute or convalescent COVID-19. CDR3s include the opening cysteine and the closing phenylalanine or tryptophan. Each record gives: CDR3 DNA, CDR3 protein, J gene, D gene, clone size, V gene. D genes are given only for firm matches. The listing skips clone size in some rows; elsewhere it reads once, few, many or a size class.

CDR3 DNA: TGTGCCAGCAGCTTGGATGGCGGGACAGGGAAGTCACCCCTCCACTTT
CDR3 protein: CASSLDGGTGKSPLHF
J gene: TRBJ1-6
D gene: TRBD1
clone size: -
V gene: TRBV5-4

CDR3 DNA: TGTGCCAGCAGTGGACTGTGGTTGAACACTGAAGCTTTCTTT
CDR3 protein: CASSGLWLNTEAFF
J gene: TRBJ1-1
D gene: -
clone size: once
V gene: TRBV25-1

CDR3 DNA: TGTGCCAGCAGCCCATCCCGATTAGCGGGGACCAATGAGCAGTTCTTC
CDR3 protein: CASSPSRLAGTNEQFF
J gene: TRBJ2-1
D gene: TRBD2
clone size: -
V gene: TRBV11-2

CDR3 DNA: TGTGCCAGCAGCTTGGACAGGGGAACTTATAATTCACCCCTCCACTTT
CDR3 protein: CASSLDRGTYNSPLHF
J gene: TRBJ1-6
D gene: TRBD1
clone size: -
V gene: TRBV5-6

CDR3 DNA: TGTGCCAGCTCAAGGGGGCCATATGGTAATGAAAAACTGTTTTTT
CDR3 protein: CASSRGPYGNEKLFF
J gene: TRBJ1-4
D gene: TRBD1
clone size: -
V gene: TRBV18

CDR3 DNA: TGTGCCAGCAGTTACGACAGGGGAGGCACTGAAGCTTTCTTT
CDR3 protein: CASSYDRGGTEAFF
J gene: TRBJ1-1
D gene: TRBD1
clone size: -
V gene: TRBV6-5

CDR3 DNA: TGCGCCAGCAGCCAGTTTTCCGACAGGGTGGACTATGGCTACACCTTC
CDR3 protein: CASSQFSDRVDYGYTF
J gene: TRBJ1-2
D gene: TRBD1
clone size: -
V gene: TRBV4-1

CDR3 DNA: TGTGCCACCAGTGATTTGCAGTCAGGGATTCAGGGCTACACCTTC
CDR3 protein: CATSDLQSGIQGYTF
J gene: TRBJ1-2
D gene: -
clone size: -
V gene: TRBV24-1

CDR3 DNA: TGTGCCAGCAGCTCGACAGGGGGCGCAGATACGCAGTATTTT
CDR3 protein: CASSSTGGADTQYF
J gene: TRBJ2-3
D gene: TRBD1
clone size: few
V gene: TRBV7-2

CDR3 DNA: TGTGCCAGCAGCTTTTCCCCCGGGACAGCTAGCACAGATACGCAGTATTTT
CDR3 protein: CASSFSPGTASTDTQYF
J gene: TRBJ2-3
D gene: TRBD1
clone size: -
V gene: TRBV7-3

CDR3 DNA: TGCGCCAGCAGCGGGCTAATGGCGGGGGCCGGGGCTGAAGCTTTCTTT
CDR3 protein: CASSGLMAGAGAEAFF
J gene: TRBJ1-1
D gene: -
clone size: -
V gene: TRBV5-1

CDR3 DNA: TGTGCCACTGCCAGGGACACCGGGGAGCTGTTTTTT
CDR3 protein: CATARDTGELFF
J gene: TRBJ2-2
D gene: -
clone size: -
V gene: TRBV24-1

CDR3 DNA: TGTGCCAGCAGTGGGACAGGGGCGGATTCACCCCTCCACTTT
CDR3 protein: CASSGTGADSPLHF
J gene: TRBJ1-6
D gene: TRBD1
clone size: -
V gene: TRBV2

CDR3 DNA: TGTGCCAGCAGACCACTCTACAGGGGCACAGATACGCAGTATTTT
CDR3 protein: CASRPLYRGTDTQYF
J gene: TRBJ2-3
D gene: -
clone size: -
V gene: TRBV6-5

CDR3 DNA: TGTGCCAGCAGTGAAAACCCTATAAACACTGAAGCTTTCTTT
CDR3 protein: CASSENPINTEAFF
J gene: TRBJ1-1
D gene: -
clone size: -
V gene: TRBV6-1

CDR3 DNA: TGTGCCAGCAGCTTTAGCGGGGGGGCCGGGGAGACCCAGTACTTC
CDR3 protein: CASSFSGGAGETQYF
J gene: TRBJ2-5
D gene: TRBD2
clone size: -
V gene: TRBV7-2

CDR3 DNA: TGTGCCAGTAGCCGGGACAGGAGTAATCAGCCCCAGCATTTT
CDR3 protein: CASSRDRSNQPQHF
J gene: TRBJ1-5
D gene: TRBD1
clone size: many
V gene: TRBV19

CDR3 DNA: TGTGCCAGCAGCCACCGACAGGGTTGGGGCCAAGAGACCCAGTACTTC
CDR3 protein: CASSHRQGWGQETQYF
J gene: TRBJ2-5
D gene: TRBD1
clone size: -
V gene: TRBV11-2

CDR3 DNA: TGCGCCAGCATCCGGGACAGGGGGACGGGGGGCTCCTACAATGAGCAGTTCTTC
CDR3 protein: CASIRDRGTGGSYNEQFF
J gene: TRBJ2-1
D gene: TRBD1
clone size: -
V gene: TRBV5-1

CDR3 DNA: TGTGCCAGCAGCCCCACCGGGACTAGAGAAGAGACCCAGTACTTC
CDR3 protein: CASSPTGTREETQYF
J gene: TRBJ2-5
D gene: TRBD2
clone size: -
V gene: TRBV9

CDR3 DNA: TGTGCCAGCAGCCAAGTAGGGACAGGGGGCTCTGGAAACACCATATATTTT
CDR3 protein: CASSQVGTGGSGNTIYF
J gene: TRBJ1-3
D gene: TRBD1
clone size: -
V gene: TRBV3-1/TRBV3-2

CDR3 DNA: TGTGCCAGTAGTATCACAGGGGGAGGCTACAACTATGGCTACACCTTC
CDR3 protein: CASSITGGGYNYGYTF
J gene: TRBJ1-2
D gene: TRBD1
clone size: -
V gene: TRBV19

CDR3 DNA: TGTGCCAGCAGTTACTCTAGCCCCCCTGGCTACACCTTC
CDR3 protein: CASSYSSPPGYTF
J gene: TRBJ1-2
D gene: -
clone size: -
V gene: TRBV6-5

CDR3 DNA: TGTGCCAGCAGAGGGGGACCGTACACAGATACGCAGTATTTT
CDR3 protein: CASRGGPYTDTQYF
J gene: TRBJ2-3
D gene: -
clone size: -
V gene: TRBV27

CDR3 DNA: TGTGCCAGCAGCACCCGAGCGTGGGAGGGTAGCACAGATACGCAGTATTTT
CDR3 protein: CASSTRAWEGSTDTQYF
J gene: TRBJ2-3
D gene: TRBD2
clone size: -
V gene: TRBV7-2

CDR3 DNA: TGTGCCAGCAGCACGCGGACAGCTCCTGGGGGCTACACCTTC
CDR3 protein: CASSTRTAPGGYTF
J gene: TRBJ1-2
D gene: -
clone size: -
V gene: TRBV7-2

CDR3 DNA: TGTGCCAGCACCGGACTCAATGAGCAGTTCTTC
CDR3 protein: CASTGLNEQFF
J gene: TRBJ2-1
D gene: -
clone size: few
V gene: TRBV25-1

CDR3 DNA: TGTGCCAGTAGCTTAGGGACTAGCGGGGGAGAGACCCAGTACTTC
CDR3 protein: CASSLGTSGGETQYF
J gene: TRBJ2-5
D gene: TRBD2
clone size: -
V gene: TRBV19

CDR3 DNA: TGTGCCAGCGGACTAGGCTACAATGAGCAGTTCTTC
CDR3 protein: CASGLGYNEQFF
J gene: TRBJ2-1
D gene: TRBD2
clone size: few
V gene: TRBV27

CDR3 DNA: TGTGCCAGCTCACCACTCCGGGACACTGAAGCTTTCTTT
CDR3 protein: CASSPLRDTEAFF
J gene: TRBJ1-1
D gene: -
clone size: few
V gene: TRBV18

CDR3 DNA: TGTGCCAGCAGCTTAGGCGGTTTCGGCTACACCTTC
CDR3 protein: CASSLGGFGYTF
J gene: TRBJ1-2
D gene: -
clone size: few
V gene: TRBV13

CDR3 DNA: TGTGCCAGCTCACCACGGACTAGCGGGGTTGAAGCGAAGCAGTACTTC
CDR3 protein: CASSPRTSGVEAKQYF
J gene: TRBJ2-7
D gene: TRBD2
clone size: -
V gene: TRBV18

CDR3 DNA: TGTGCCAGCAGCCAAGATACCGGTTTAGGCTACACCTTC
CDR3 protein: CASSQDTGLGYTF
J gene: TRBJ1-2
D gene: -
clone size: few
V gene: TRBV3-1/TRBV3-2

CDR3 DNA: TGTGCCAGCAGTTCCCGGACAGCATCCTATGGCTACACCTTC
CDR3 protein: CASSSRTASYGYTF
J gene: TRBJ1-2
D gene: -
clone size: -
V gene: TRBV6-2/TRBV6-3

CDR3 DNA: TGTGCCAGCAGTGAACTGCAGCTAGGGGCAGATACGCAGTATTTT
CDR3 protein: CASSELQLGADTQYF
J gene: TRBJ2-3
D gene: -
clone size: -
V gene: TRBV25-1

CDR3 DNA: TGTGCCAGCAGCCGGGGCGGGGGGCTCGCCTACAATGAGCAGTTCTTC
CDR3 protein: CASSRGGGLAYNEQFF
J gene: TRBJ2-1
D gene: TRBD2
clone size: -
V gene: TRBV7-3

CDR3 DNA: TGTGCCAGCAGCTTGGTGTCTAGCGGGGGGCGTAGCACAGATACGCAGTATTTT
CDR3 protein: CASSLVSSGGRSTDTQYF
J gene: TRBJ2-3
D gene: TRBD2
clone size: -
V gene: TRBV5-6

CDR3 DNA: TGTGCCAGCAGCTGGGACAGGAATGAGCCCCAGCATTTT
CDR3 protein: CASSWDRNEPQHF
J gene: TRBJ1-5
D gene: TRBD1
clone size: few
V gene: TRBV5-6

CDR3 DNA: TGTGCCAGCAGCTTAGCGCGGGGGGCGCTTCCCGGGGAGCTGTTTTTT
CDR3 protein: CASSLARGALPGELFF
J gene: TRBJ2-2
D gene: TRBD2
clone size: -
V gene: TRBV13

CDR3 DNA: TGCGCCAGCAGCGACCCTAGCGGGGGGGCTCCTCATGAGCAGTTCTTC
CDR3 protein: CASSDPSGGAPHEQFF
J gene: TRBJ2-1
D gene: TRBD2
clone size: once
V gene: TRBV5-1

CDR3 DNA: TGTGCCAGCAGCTCCCCCCAGGGCCAGAGAGAGACCCAGTACTTC
CDR3 protein: CASSSPQGQRETQYF
J gene: TRBJ2-5
D gene: -
clone size: -
V gene: TRBV11-1

CDR3 DNA: TGTGCCAGCTCGCCACTAGCGGGGGGATTCCAAGAGACCCAGTACTTC
CDR3 protein: CASSPLAGGFQETQYF
J gene: TRBJ2-5
D gene: TRBD2
clone size: -
V gene: TRBV18

CDR3 DNA: TGTGCCAGTAGTACCTGGGACAGGGGGCCGGGACTAGCGGGGGAGCAAGAGACCCAGTACTTC
CDR3 protein: CASSTWDRGPGLAGEQETQYF
J gene: TRBJ2-5
D gene: TRBD2
clone size: -
V gene: TRBV19

CDR3 DNA: TGTGCCAGCAGCCCGTTTACTAGATCGAATTCACCCCTCCACTTT
CDR3 protein: CASSPFTRSNSPLHF
J gene: TRBJ1-6
D gene: -
clone size: -
V gene: TRBV7-8